A single sample gave rise to the 18 T cell receptor beta chains below, sequenced in a study of cytomegalovirus exposure and HLA in healthy donors. Libraries were prepared by immunoSEQ multiplex PCR; TCRdb keeps only in-frame clonotypes and omits some of them. The sample lists some 150,000 clones, around 87% occurring once. What was sequenced was PBMCs. Receptors originate from a woman in her twenties or thirties in good health and CMV-seronegative.

The rearrangement joins TRBV15 to TRBJ2-3; TRBD2 matches at 9 bases. The germline gives CDR1 LNHNV, CDR2 YYDKDF (reference sequence). This CDR3 comprises 19 residues. V lost 0 bases, J lost 0 bases, and 10 bases stayed unmatched. The CDR3 DNA is TGTGCCACCAGCAGAGATCAGTGGGGGACTAGCCGGAGCACAGATACGCAGTATTTT. Protein: CATSRDQWGTSRSTDTQYF.

J is TRBJ1-2 and V is TRBV4-2, with 12 bases identical to TRBD1. J gave up 0 bases and V 0 bases, and 8 bases lay outside the gene matches. CDR3 length equals 19 residues. Per germline, CDR1 LGHNA and CDR2 YNFKEQ. This CDR3 reads CASSQEGRDRGRPNYGYTF. DNA of the CDR3: TGTGCCAGCAGCCAAGAGGGACGGGACAGGGGGCGGCCTAACTATGGCTACACCTTC.

The rearrangement links TRBV7-8 to TRBJ2-2; D may be TRBD1 (5 bases). CDR3 length: 14 residues. CDR1 is SGHVS, CDR2 FQNEAQ, per germline. V lost 5 bases and J lost 7, with 14 bases in between. The CDR3 here is CASSPQGFGGELFF. CDR3 coding DNA: TGTGCCAGCAGCCCCCAGGGATTCGGCGGGGAGCTGTTTTTT.

This chain joins TRBV6-6 and TRBJ2-1, with D possibly matching TRBD2 (5 bases). Germline CDR1 and CDR2: MNHNY and SVGAGI (reference sequence). Trimming pared 3 bases from V and 8 bases from J, leaving 8 bases between. The CDR3 sequence is 12 residues long. The CDR3 DNA sequence: TGTGCCAGCAGTTATTCAGCGGATGAGCAGTTCTTC. Amino acid sequence: CASSYSADEQFF.

The chain uses TRBV11-3 and TRBJ2-7; 11 nucleotides align to TRBD1. The CDR3 contains 15 residues. Germline CDR1 and CDR2: SGHNT and YENEEA. Losses at the gene ends were 5 bases for V and 3 bases for J; bases not matched to a gene: 6. This CDR3 is CASSKGQGGNYEQYF. Written as DNA, the CDR3 is TGTGCCAGCAGCAAGGGACAGGGGGGGAACTACGAGCAGTACTTC.

The CDR3 bases are TGTGCCAGCAGCCACGCCAGGGCGGGGGGGCCGTTGAGTGAGCAGTTCTTC. This translates into CASSHARAGGPLSEQFF. V and J are TRBV7-6 and TRBJ2-1; the match to TRBD2 covers 9 bases. V dropped 5 bases and J dropped 9; count of bases not matched to a gene: 17. CDR3 length: 17 amino acids. Germline V gives CDR1 SGHVS, CDR2 FNYEAQ.

This clone has more than one count but fewer than ten. The V and J genes are TRBV30 and TRBJ1-2, with a possible D match to TRBD1 (6 bases). There are 13 residues in the CDR3. Between the trimmed V and J ends, which lost 3 bases and 4 bases, there was a span of 12 bases. Germline V gene lookup returns CDR1 GTSNPN and CDR2 SVGIG (reference sequence). This CDR3 is CAWSPTGPYGYTF. The CDR3 region has the DNA TGTGCCTGGAGCCCTACAGGGCCCTATGGCTACACCTTC.

The rearrangement joins TRBV29-1 to TRBJ2-1, with 11 positions matching TRBD2. The CDR3 is 14 residues long. The J segment lost 4 bases and the V segment lost 3 bases, leaving 2 bases of the junction unmatched. Germline CDR1 and CDR2: SQVTM and ANQGSEA. The CDR3 nucleotides read TGCAGCGTTGAGACTAGCGGGGTTTACAATGAGCAGTTCTTC. Translation: CSVETSGVYNEQFF.

This sequence joins TRBV5-6 and TRBJ2-2; TRBD1 aligns across 10 bases. Per germline, CDR1 SGHDT and CDR2 YYEEEE. The V and J ends lost 0 bases and 5 bases, in that order; junction bases with no gene match: 7. CDR3 length: 17 amino acids. Here the CDR3 reads CASSLGGTGVRTGELFF. For the CDR3, the DNA is TGTGCCAGCAGCTTGGGCGGGACAGGGGTTCGGACCGGGGAGCTGTTTTTT.

The chain recombines TRBV4-1 with TRBJ1-2; D possibly corresponds to TRBD1 (6 bases). The CDR3 has 14 residues. Per germline, CDR1 MGHRA and CDR2 YSYEKL. The ends were cut back, 4 bases at V and 8 bases at J, with 17 bases in the middle. The CDR3 bases are TGCGCCAGCAGCCTAATAGGACAGCCAAGCGGCTACACCTTC. This translates into CASSLIGQPSGYTF.

The chain carries TRBV2 and TRBJ2-1; D uncertain. CDR3 length: 11 residues. The V end lost 6 bases, the J end lost 6 bases, and 6 bases lay between the germline ends. CDR1 is SNHLY and CDR2 is FYNNEI in the germline V gene. CDR3 amino acids: CASRLPNEQFF. CDR3 coding DNA: TGTGCCAGCAGGCTACCCAATGAGCAGTTCTTC.

The rearrangement links TRBV7-9 to TRBJ2-2; D is possibly TRBD1 (6 bases). Germline V gives CDR1 SEHNR, CDR2 FQNEAQ (reference sequence). The CDR3 consists of 15 residues. Trimming took off 5 bases at V and 8 bases at J, with 18 bases between the two ends. The CDR3: CASSQNLGGTGELFF. The CDR3 coding sequence is TGTGCCAGCAGCCAGAACTTAGGGGGAACGGGGGAGCTGTTTTTT.

The chain uses TRBV7-9 and TRBJ2-2, with 9 bases lining up with TRBD1. CDR1 is SEHNR, CDR2 FQNEAQ, per germline (reference sequence). J lost 6 bases, V lost 5 bases, and 10 bases had no gene match. The CDR3 length is 16 residues. The CDR3 region is CASSATGTGRAGELFF. The CDR3 DNA reads TGTGCCAGCAGCGCAACCGGGACAGGGAGAGCCGGGGAGCTGTTTTTT.

A few counts support this clone. The V call is TRBV20-1, the J call TRBJ1-1; no clear D gene. V gave up 6 bases and J gave up 4 bases, with 9 bases separating them. Looked up from germline, CDR1 is DFQATT and CDR2 is SNEGSKA (reference sequence). This CDR3 contains 11 residues. The CDR3 region is CSAASSTEAFF. The CDR3 nucleotides read TGCAGTGCAGCCTCTAGCACTGAAGCTTTCTTT.

The chain recombines TRBV29-1 with TRBJ2-1; 10 bases are shared with TRBD2. V shed 4 bases and J 8 bases; nucleotides not matched to a gene: 11. CDR1 is SQVTM and CDR2 is ANQGSEA in the germline V gene. This CDR3 is built from 15 residues. The DNA for the CDR3 is TGCAGCGTTGTGGCTAGCGGGGGCCGCCAGGATGAGCAGTTCTTC. This gives the protein CSVVASGGRQDEQFF.

This clone was counted a few times. The chain is built from TRBV18 and TRBJ1-3; D is unclear. V was pared by 1 base and J by 3 bases, with 19 bases between. The CDR3 sequence is 18 residues long. Germline V gives CDR1 KGHSH, CDR2 LQKENI. CDR3 protein: CASSPLSVRGERGNTIYF. The CDR3 DNA follows: TGTGCCAGCTCACCACTCTCTGTCCGGGGTGAGCGTGGAAACACCATATATTTT.

This chain uses TRBV15 with TRBJ1-5, with 7 bases lining up with TRBD1. The CDR3 has 15 residues. Germline loops: CDR1 LNHNV, CDR2 YYDKDF (reference sequence). V dropped 1 base and J dropped 5; count of bases not matched to a gene: 5. CDR3 loop: CATSRGGTAHQPQHF. The CDR3 DNA is TGTGCCACCAGCAGAGGTGGGACAGCCCATCAGCCCCAGCATTTT.

V gene TRBV7-9 combines with J gene TRBJ2-2; possibly TRBD1 for D (5 bases). V lost 4 bases to trimming and J lost 4 bases, with 16 bases between them. The CDR3 is made up of 16 amino acids. Per germline, CDR1 SEHNR and CDR2 FQNEAQ (reference sequence). The CDR3 region is CASSSNLGQGTGELFF. The DNA of the CDR3 is TGTGCCAGCAGCTCAAACCTAGGCCAGGGCACCGGGGAGCTGTTTTTT. The variable domain in full, completed from reference TRBV7-9 and TRBJ2-2, reads DTGVSQNPRHKITKRGQNVTFRCDPISEHNRLYWYRQTLGQGPEFLTYFQNEAQLEKSRLLSDRFSAERPKGSFSTLEIQRTEQGDSAMYLCASSSNLGQGTGELFFGEGSRLTVL.